This T cell receptor (beta chain) emerged from a study of CD8 T cells in Susac syndrome (dated by TCRdb to between 2018 and 2021). General notes on the study: Of the Susac syndrome patients who were sequenced, about eight were in clinical remission while more than five had clinically active disease. At the time of blood withdrawal, Susac syndrome patients were either therapy-naive, taking corticosteroids (with some also receiving IVIg), or on IVIg alone. Repertoire sequencing was used to test whether CD8+ T cell activation and differentiation in Susac syndrome was antigen driven. Overall study outcomes, separate from this receptor: The TCR sequencing and HLA analysis was acknowledged to have included a relatively small number of individuals. In the CD4+ T cell repertoire of Susac syndrome patients, clonal expansion was not detected.

Details on this clonotype: Its antigen is unknown. Qualities for individual bases were not recorded, and no much larger clone is one base off.

Peripheral blood CD8+ and CD4+ T cells from healthy donors, Susac syndrome patients and multiple sclerosis patients were profiled by high-throughput TCR beta sequencing. Susac syndrome patients met recently defined diagnostic criteria for definite or probable disease. Bulk CD8+ and CD4+ T cells were purified by magnetic negative isolation, whereas CD8+ TEMRA cells were enriched by FACS. Blood was collected in EDTA tubes and processed within 24 hours, with PBMCs isolated through density gradient centrifugation. PBMCs intended for TCR sequencing were cryopreserved in liquid nitrogen and were subsequently thawed in a 37 degrees C water bath. A purity of at least 90% was achieved for sorted or isolated CD4+, CD8+ and CD8+ TEMRA cells. RNA was extracted using the RNeasy kit, and roughly 0.5 to 1 ug of the RNA was reverse transcribed with random hexamers. TCR beta CDR3 regions were amplified with the immunoSEQ multiplex PCR assay covering 54 Vbeta and 13 Jbeta segments. To correct PCR amplification bias, a synthetic template baseline was used for both primer optimization and computational correction. For the original study's pipeline: Reads were annotated to V, D and J genes according to IMGT and were analyzed with immunoSEQ Analyzer, with only productive sequences retained. Clonality was computed as one minus Shannon entropy normalized by log2 of the number of productive unique sequences. For each patient and control, public and private clones were evaluated among the 100 most prevalent clones. Clones were defined as Susac-specific if absent from the healthy and MS cohorts, from 1052 published viral clones and from other ImmuneACCESS disease sequences. TCRdb reran the public reads through fastp at Q25 and MiXCR, keeping productive beta chains. Here each entry gathers all rows of one CDR3 protein and keeps the most common genes and DNA. The V and J calls follow TCRdb's processing rather than the paper's. A total of roughly 75,000 distinct CDR3 sequences appear in this sample, just over 90% of them only once. The ten biggest clones cover about 0.14% of the sample.

The sequence derives from a human donor with Susac syndrome. The sequencing sample was made of CD4+ T cells from PBMCs.

The CDR3 here reads CASSDRSLGGQPQHF. The DNA reads as follows: TGTGCCAGTAGTGATAGGTCGTTGGGAGGCCAGCCCCAGCATTTT. The rearranged chain carries TRBV19 and TRBJ1-5, with no D gene named confidently. Taken from the germline V gene (reference sequence), the CDR1 and CDR2 loops are LNHDA and SQIVND. Trimming takes 5 bases from V and 7 bases from J, and the germline ends sit 18 bases apart. The CDR3 starts with the cysteine, ends with the phenylalanine, and has 15 residues. The sequence is cut down to CDR3 DNA, 45 bases in frame from base 1.